This T cell receptor beta chain comes out of a study of blood T cell repertoires in COVID-19. The overall study: Acute and convalescent COVID-19 specimens originated in the United States, Italy and Spain. From T cells, B-cell-depleted T cells, or PBMCs came the material, which was cDNA or gDNA.

Seattle cases were enrolled at active infection and followed longitudinally. The authors' processing: Scientists estimated how many nucleated cells there were by amplifying reference gene primers. Libraries were prepared by immunoSEQ multiplex PCR; TCRdb keeps only in-frame clonotypes and omits some of them. V and J calls and clone size are copied from that table; D and trimming were computed from the DNA. The sample lists about 63,000 clones, over 75% occurring once. The CDR3 has 16 residues. CDR1 SEHNR and CDR2 FQNEAQ come from the germline V gene (reference sequence). V gave up 0 bases and J gave up 0 bases, with 8 bases separating them.

V usage is TRBV7-9 and J usage is TRBJ2-2, with a weak D call TRBD2 (6 bases). The receptor comes from a man in his 60s with COVID-19, enrolled during active disease. Sequencing was done on a sample of peripheral blood. CDR3 sequence (DNA): TGTGCCAGCAGCTTAGCGGCGGGGTCGAACACCGGGGAGCTGTTTTTT. The encoded protein is CASSLAAGSNTGELFF.